This T cell receptor (beta chain) was sequenced in a study of PD-1 blockade in classical Hodgkin lymphoma. Points from the study as a whole: Patients who responded completely had about the same baseline diversity as newly diagnosed patients. What drove the repertoire differences, possibly disease activity or prior therapy, has not been defined.

This clone was seen once. What it binds is unknown. Autologous stem cell transplantation was followed by relapse in every patient, and brentuximab vedotin exposure varied. Classifying best responses yielded complete response, partial response or progressive disease. The method was immunoSEQ multiplex PCR; TCRdb's version includes in-frame clones alone and lacks a portion of them. The table includes nearly 100,000 clones, approximately 80% detected once. Germline CDR1 SGHTA, CDR2 FQGNSA. The ends lost 7 bases at V and 4 bases at J; junction bases unmatched: 4. The CDR3 is 14 amino acids. The sequence derives from a human donor with classical Hodgkin lymphoma. Sequenced here: peripheral blood mononuclear cells (PBMCs), sampled at baseline. This chain joins TRBV7-2 and TRBJ2-3, with TRBD2 matching 11 bases. In DNA, the CDR3 is TGTGCCAGCAACAGGGGACTAGCGGCAGATACGCAGTATTTT. Encoded protein: CASNRGLAADTQYF.